This T cell receptor (beta chain) was identified in a study of cytomegalovirus exposure and HLA in healthy donors. Overall study results and limits: Prior analysis indicated that the majority of TCR beta V segments exhibited productivity approximately 87% or approximately 30% of the time. Indistinguishability led to the exclusion of some V segments, TRBV6-2 and TRBV6-3 included. Most sequenced TCRs were rare (though some public TCRs occurred in many donors).

The CDR3 covers 13 residues. Germline assignment: CDR1 GTSNPN and CDR2 SVGIG (reference sequence). V dropped 4 bases and J dropped 0 bases, with 9 bases sitting between them. The study ran its PCR with 60 Vbeta and 13 Jbeta primers. Libraries were prepared by immunoSEQ multiplex PCR; TCRdb keeps only in-frame clonotypes and omits some of them. The sample records approximately 150,000 clones, roughly three quarters being singletons. As for this clone: Antigen: not known.

Sequencing input: PBMCs. The receptor's source is a woman in her sixties in good health and CMV-seronegative. The rearrangement uses TRBV30 and TRBJ1-1; maybe TRBD1 (6 bases). Here the CDR3 reads CAWTTGLNTEAFF. As DNA, the CDR3 is TGTGCCTGGACCACAGGGTTGAACACTGAAGCTTTCTTT.